What follows are 27 T cell receptor beta chains derived from one specimen sequenced in a study of regulatory T cells in long-lasting Graves disease. Researchers made TCR beta libraries by using iRepertoire HTBI primers and running Arm-PCR on CDR3 regions. MiXCR, applied by TCRdb to the multiplex PCR reads, yields one record per CDR3 protein. The sample yields around 250,000 distinct CDR3 sequences, roughly a fifth seen once. Time point defined: newly diagnosed GD, antithyroid drugs for less than 3 months. Making the TCR library involved RNA that had been extracted from PBMCs. The sample here was peripheral blood mononuclear cells (PBMCs), taken at new diagnosis, from a patient treated with antithyroid drugs. Receptor source: a female donor with Graves disease.

J is TRBJ1-2 and V is TRBV27; 8 nucleotides agree with TRBD1. V shed 6 bases, J shed 3 bases, and the junction held 6 bases outside the gene matches. This CDR3 is built from 14 residues. Germline V CDR1 and CDR2: MNHEY, SMNVEV (reference sequence). Here the CDR3 DNA reads TGTGCCAGCAGGCTGCAGGGGGCGGACTATGGCTACACCTTC. This encodes CASRLQGADYGYTF.

At least ten counts were recorded for this clonotype. The chain joins TRBV12-3 or TRBV12-4 to TRBJ2-3; 7 bases are shared with TRBD1. The CDR3 runs to 15 residues. Trimming removed 5 bases from V and 4 bases from J; junction bases left unmatched: 9. CDR3 loop: CASSTSRDSADTQYF. The CDR3 DNA reads TGTGCCAGCAGTACGAGCCGGGACAGCGCAGATACGCAGTATTTT.

For the CDR3, the DNA is TGTGCCAGCAGTGACACAGGGGGGGTTGAGACCCAGTACTTC. It translates to CASSDTGGVETQYF. The chain carries TRBV2 and TRBJ2-5; D possibly corresponds to TRBD1 (8 bases). Germline V CDR1 and CDR2: SNHLY, FYNNEI. Trimming cost V 3 bases and J 5 bases, with 13 bases left between them. The CDR3 loop spans 14 amino acids.

Many counts were recorded for this clonotype. The chain joins TRBV7-9 to TRBJ1-5; D unclear. The CDR3 is 13 residues long. Germline V gene lookup returns CDR1 SEHNR and CDR2 FQNEAQ (reference sequence). V lost 5 bases to trimming and J lost 9 bases, with 14 bases between them. DNA for the CDR3: TGTGCCAGCAGCGATGACCGGACCATGCCCCAGCATTTT. This codes for CASSDDRTMPQHF.

This clonotype was seen a handful of times. The rearrangement joins TRBV6-1 to TRBJ1-6; a possible D gene is TRBD1 (6 bases). The germline V gene encodes CDR1 MNHNS and CDR2 SASEGT. The V and J ends lost 5 bases and 4 bases respectively, with 12 bases between them. The CDR3 spans 15 residues. Here the CDR3 DNA reads TGTGCCAGCAGTACTAGACAGGAGTATAATTCACCCCTCCACTTT. Translated: CASSTRQEYNSPLHF.

This clonotype was seen a few times. The chain recombines TRBV5-1 with TRBJ1-1; D remains unclear. CDR1 and CDR2 (germline): SGHRS, YFSETQ. Trimming took off 4 bases at V and 3 bases at J, with 7 bases between the two ends. This CDR3 has 12 amino acids. In DNA, the CDR3 is TGCGCCAGCAGCGCGGAATACACTGAAGCTTTCTTT. It codes for CASSAEYTEAFF.

This clonotype appeared many times. The chain employs TRBV7-3 and TRBJ2-7, with D unresolved. Germline lookup yields CDR1 SGHTA and CDR2 FQGTGA. This CDR3 comprises 14 residues. Trimming removed 4 bases at V and 2 bases at J, with 12 bases between. CDR3 sequence reads: CASSSRVGTYEQYF. CDR3 DNA sequence: TGTGCCAGCAGCTCTAGGGTGGGGACCTACGAGCAGTACTTC. The full variable domain, its missing parts supplied by reference TRBV7-3 and TRBJ2-7, is GAGVSQTPSNKVTEKGKYVELRCDPISGHTALYWYRQSLGQGPEFLIYFQGTGAADDSGLPNDRFFAVRPEGSVSTLKIQRTERGDSAVYLCASSSRVGTYEQYFGPGTRLTVT.

This clonotype was observed many times. This chain uses TRBV10-3 with TRBJ1-1, with a tentative D call TRBD1 (6 bases). The CDR3 is 14 amino acids. The ends were cut back, 3 bases at V and 1 base at J, with 9 bases in the middle. Germline V lookup: CDR1 ENHRY, CDR2 SYGVKD. The chain's CDR3 is CAISERDKNTEAFF. The CDR3 DNA reads TGTGCCATCAGTGAAAGGGACAAGAACACTGAAGCTTTCTTT.

This clonotype was observed many times. The J gene is TRBJ1-1, the V gene TRBV3-1, with D perhaps TRBD1 (6 bases). Trimming stripped 1 base from V and 0 bases from J, with 12 bases between. Germline V gives CDR1 LGHDT, CDR2 YNNKEL (reference sequence). The length of the CDR3 is 16 residues. The CDR3 loop is CASSQVGGKMNTEAFF. DNA of the CDR3: TGTGCCAGCAGCCAAGTAGGGGGTAAGATGAACACTGAAGCTTTCTTT.

The genes are TRBV10-1 and TRBJ2-1, with a tentative D call TRBD2 (6 bases). This CDR3 is built from 14 residues. Germline CDR1 WNHNN, CDR2 SYGVQD (reference sequence). With 4 bases removed from V and 1 base from J, the gap between germline ends came to 8 bases. Here the CDR3 DNA reads TGCGCCAGCAGTGCGGGGGAGTCCTACAATGAGCAGTTCTTC. Its protein product is CASSAGESYNEQFF.

This clonotype showed up many times. This chain links TRBV7-9 with TRBJ2-5; possibly TRBD1 for D (7 bases). CDR1 is SEHNR, CDR2 FQNEAQ, per germline (reference sequence). Between the trimmed V and J ends, which lost 5 bases and 5 bases, there was a span of 12 bases. The CDR3 consists of 13 residues. CDR3 nucleotide sequence: TGTGCCAGCAGCCCCAGGGGGAGGGAGACCCAGTACTTC. Its translation: CASSPRGRETQYF.

The table lists this clonotype with many counts. V usage is TRBV14 and J usage is TRBJ2-5; 8 nucleotides line up with TRBD1. CDR1 and CDR2 from the germline V gene are SGHDN and FVKESK. This CDR3 spans 15 amino acids. The V and J ends lost 3 bases and 1 base, in that order; junction bases with no gene match: 4. This chain's CDR3 is CASSQVQGGQETQYF. CDR3 DNA sequence: TGTGCCAGCAGCCAGGTACAGGGGGGCCAAGAGACCCAGTACTTC.

The sample holds many counts of this clonotype. The rearrangement links TRBV7-2 to TRBJ2-5; D uncertain. Germline CDR1 and CDR2: SGHTA and FQGNSA. Between the trimmed V and J ends, which lost 4 bases and 0 bases, there was a span of 9 bases. The length of the CDR3 is 14 residues. The CDR3 DNA reads TGTGCCAGCAGCTACTCCCTGTACCAAGAGACCCAGTACTTC. Its translation: CASSYSLYQETQYF.

This clonotype was counted many times. V and J are TRBV28 and TRBJ2-7; D unclear. This CDR3 has 14 residues. The V end was cut by 4 bases, the J end by 2 bases, with 12 bases between. Germline V gene data show CDR1 as MDHEN and CDR2 as SYDVKM. CDR3 sequence: CASSSAGKPYEQYF. DNA of the CDR3: TGTGCCAGCAGTTCGGCAGGAAAACCCTACGAGCAGTACTTC.

This clonotype was seen only a few times. This rearrangement joins TRBV29-1 to TRBJ1-2, with TRBD1 as a possible D gene (6 bases). In germline, CDR1 is SQVTM, CDR2 ANQGSEA. CDR3 length: 14 amino acids. V was cut by 5 bases and J by 4 bases, with 17 bases left in between. Here the CDR3 reads CSVTTGTRSYGYTF. DNA for the CDR3: TGCAGCGTTACCACAGGGACGAGAAGCTATGGCTACACCTTC.

This clonotype was found a few times. This may be a read error, as it is one base from a much larger clone. V and J are TRBV5-1 and TRBJ1-1; D is uncertain. Germline-derived CDR1 and CDR2 are SGHRS and YFSETQ. V was trimmed by 4 bases and J by 3 bases, leaving 19 bases between them. There are 16 residues in the CDR3. CDR3 in amino acids: CASSNTHTLEDTEAFF. CDR3 nucleotides: TGCGCCAGCAGCAATACACATACTCTAGAGGACACTGAAGCTTTCTTT.

This clonotype was counted at least ten times. The V and J genes are TRBV10-1 and TRBJ2-1; tentatively, D is TRBD1 (6 bases). CDR1 is WNHNN and CDR2 is SYGVQD in the germline V gene (reference sequence). The CDR3 is 16 amino acids. Trimming removed 3 bases at V and 10 bases at J, with 22 bases between. CDR3: CASSDRRARGRGEQFF. The CDR3 region has the DNA TGCGCCAGCAGTGATCGTCGAGCCAGGGGAAGGGGCGAGCAGTTCTTC.

This chain uses TRBV6-1 with TRBJ1-1; the match to TRBD1 covers 9 bases. Germline V gene sequence: CDR1 MNHNS, CDR2 SASEGT. V shed 6 bases and J 11 bases; nucleotides not matched to a gene: 10. The CDR3 spans 13 residues. DNA of the CDR3: TGTGCCAGCAGCCCGGGACAGGGAATTTTCGCTTTCTTT. Translation: CASSPGQGIFAFF.

This clonotype was seen only a few times. The V gene is TRBV27, the J gene TRBJ2-7, with TRBD1 matching over 7 bases. Per the germline V gene, CDR1 is MNHEY and CDR2 is SMNVEV (reference sequence). J was trimmed by 4 bases and V by 10 bases; bases with no gene match: 13. The CDR3 length is 14 residues. The CDR3 DNA reads TGTGCCACCAGACCCTCACAGGGGAGTTACGAGCAGTACTTC. It yields the protein CATRPSQGSYEQYF.

The chain couples TRBV4-1 to TRBJ2-7; 7 nucleotides align to TRBD1. The CDR3 covers 14 residues. Germline trimming cut 0 bases from V and 3 bases from J; bases unmatched to any gene: 2. Germline V gene sequence: CDR1 MGHRA, CDR2 YSYEKL. The chain's CDR3 is CASSQDGQDYEQYF. CDR3 DNA sequence: TGCGCCAGCAGCCAAGATGGACAGGACTACGAGCAGTACTTC.

Notes on this clonotype: This CDR3 fails to terminate in the conserved phenylalanine or tryptophan, so it likely reflects a read error. V and J are TRBV5-1 and TRBJ2-7, with a tentative D call TRBD1 (6 bases). The germline CDR1 and CDR2 sequences are SGHRS and YFSETQ. Trimming removed 4 bases at V and 2 bases at J, with 22 bases between. The CDR3 is 17 amino acids. CDR3: CASSPPATGTLTYEQYS. CDR3 coding DNA: TGCGCCAGCAGCCCACCCGCCACCGGGACACTGACCTACGAGCAGTACTCC.

This clonotype has at least ten counts. The chain has TRBV11-3 and TRBJ2-5; TRBD1 agrees at 7 bases. CDR1 and CDR2 (germline): SGHNT, YENEEA. Germline trimming cut 1 base from V and 4 bases from J; bases unmatched to any gene: 3. CDR3 length: 14 amino acids. The CDR3 DNA is TGTGCCAGCAGCTTAGTTGACAGGGCAGAGACCCAGTACTTC. Protein sequence: CASSLVDRAETQYF.

This clonotype has a count of ten or more. The germline gene is not matched at one end of the junction; a read error may be the cause. The gene calls are TRBV2 and TRBJ1-2; D call uncertain. Germline V gene sequence: CDR1 SNHLY, CDR2 FYNNEI. There are 14 residues in the CDR3. The CDR3 region has the DNA TGTGCCAGCAGTTCGACGGCGAGTCTGTATGCCTACACCTTC. Residues: CASSSTASLYAYTF.

This clonotype was counted at least ten times. This chain uses TRBV12-3 or TRBV12-4 with TRBJ1-1; D possibly corresponds to TRBD1 (6 bases). The CDR3 loop spans 13 amino acids. V was cut by 4 bases and J by 5 bases, with 11 bases left in between. CDR3 in DNA: TGTGCCAGCAGTTGGAGGCAGGGGACTGAAGCTTTCTTT. Translation: CASSWRQGTEAFF.

This clonotype has just a few counts. The DNA of the CDR3 is TGTGCCAGCTCACCACCTCTGGGGTGGACTGAAGCTTTCTTT. Protein: CASSPPLGWTEAFF. This chain joins TRBV18 and TRBJ1-1; D not certain. Trimming shortened V by 0 bases and J by 5 bases, and 10 bases separated the two germline ends. Germline values: CDR1 KGHSH, CDR2 LQKENI. This CDR3 contains 14 residues.

The sample holds many counts of this clonotype. V and J are TRBV15 and TRBJ2-1; possible D gene TRBD1, 6 bases. The CDR3 sequence is 16 residues long. Germline V gives CDR1 LNHNV, CDR2 YYDKDF (reference sequence). Trimming left V 0 bases short and J 3 bases short, with 12 bases between. This chain's CDR3 is CATSREGGLVYNEQFF. The CDR3 region has the DNA TGTGCCACCAGCAGAGAAGGGGGATTGGTCTACAATGAGCAGTTCTTC.

This clonotype was observed a handful of times. A much larger clone lies a single base off, so this may be a read error. This chain joins TRBV28 and TRBJ2-7, with D uncertain. The CDR3 length is 12 residues. Germline V gene sequence: CDR1 MDHEN, CDR2 SYDVKM. Trimming took off 6 bases at V and 9 bases at J, with 15 bases between the two ends. CDR3 nucleotide sequence: TGTGCCAGCAGCCAGATCTTAGGCGGGCAGTACTTC. Translated: CASSQILGGQYF.